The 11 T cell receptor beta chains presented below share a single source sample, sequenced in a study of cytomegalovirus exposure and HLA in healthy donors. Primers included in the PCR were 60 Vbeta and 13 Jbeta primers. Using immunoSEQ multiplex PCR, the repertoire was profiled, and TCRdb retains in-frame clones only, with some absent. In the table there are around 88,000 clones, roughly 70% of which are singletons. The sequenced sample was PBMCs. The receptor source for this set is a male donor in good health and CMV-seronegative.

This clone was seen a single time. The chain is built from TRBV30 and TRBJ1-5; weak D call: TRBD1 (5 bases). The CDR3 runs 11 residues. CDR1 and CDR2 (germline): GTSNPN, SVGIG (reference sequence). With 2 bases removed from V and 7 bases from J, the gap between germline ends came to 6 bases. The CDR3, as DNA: TGTGCCTGGAGTAAGGGGCAGCCCCAGCATTTT. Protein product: CAWSKGQPQHF.

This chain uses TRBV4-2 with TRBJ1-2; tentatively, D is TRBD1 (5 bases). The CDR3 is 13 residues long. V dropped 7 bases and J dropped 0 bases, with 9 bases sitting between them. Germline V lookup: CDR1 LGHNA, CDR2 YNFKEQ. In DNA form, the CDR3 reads TGTGCCAGCAAGGGGCTTACTAACTATGGCTACACCTTC. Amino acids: CASKGLTNYGYTF.

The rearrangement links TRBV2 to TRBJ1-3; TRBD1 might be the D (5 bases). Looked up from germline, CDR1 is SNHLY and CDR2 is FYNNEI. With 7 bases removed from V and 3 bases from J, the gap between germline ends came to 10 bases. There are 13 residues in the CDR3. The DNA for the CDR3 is TGTGCCAGCACAGGGTGGTTTGGAAACACCATATATTTT. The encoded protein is CASTGWFGNTIYF.

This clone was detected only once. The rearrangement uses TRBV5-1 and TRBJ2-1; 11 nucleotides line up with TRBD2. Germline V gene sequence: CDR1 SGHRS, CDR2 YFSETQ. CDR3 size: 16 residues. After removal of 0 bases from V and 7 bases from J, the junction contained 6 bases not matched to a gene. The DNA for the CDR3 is TGCGCCAGCAGCTTGGATGTACTAGCGGGGGTAAATGAGCAGTTCTTC. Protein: CASSLDVLAGVNEQFF.

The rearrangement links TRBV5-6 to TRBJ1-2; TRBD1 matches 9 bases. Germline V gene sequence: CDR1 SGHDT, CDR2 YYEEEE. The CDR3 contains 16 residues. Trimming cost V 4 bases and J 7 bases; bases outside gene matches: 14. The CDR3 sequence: CASSTDHRGRFGGYTF. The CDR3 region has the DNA TGTGCCAGCAGCACGGATCACAGGGGGCGGTTTGGTGGCTACACCTTC.

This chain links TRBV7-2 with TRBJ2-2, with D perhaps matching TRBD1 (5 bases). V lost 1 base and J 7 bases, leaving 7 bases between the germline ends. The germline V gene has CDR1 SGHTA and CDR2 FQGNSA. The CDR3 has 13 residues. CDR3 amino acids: CASSLGGYGELFF. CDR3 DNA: TGTGCCAGCAGCTTAGGGGGCTACGGGGAGCTGTTTTTT.

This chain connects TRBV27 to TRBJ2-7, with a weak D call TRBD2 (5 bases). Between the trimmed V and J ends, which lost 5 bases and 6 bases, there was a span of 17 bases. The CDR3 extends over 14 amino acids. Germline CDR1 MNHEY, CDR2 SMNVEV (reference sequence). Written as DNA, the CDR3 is TGTGCCAGCAGTCTCCTACGGACGGGGTCCGAGCAGTACTTC. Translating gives CASSLLRTGSEQYF.

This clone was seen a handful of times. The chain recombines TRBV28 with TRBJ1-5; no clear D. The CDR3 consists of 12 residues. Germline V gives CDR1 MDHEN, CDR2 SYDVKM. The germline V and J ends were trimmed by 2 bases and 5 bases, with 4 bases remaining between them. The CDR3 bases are TGTGCCAGCAGTTTACCTTATCAGCCCCAGCATTTT. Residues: CASSLPYQPQHF.

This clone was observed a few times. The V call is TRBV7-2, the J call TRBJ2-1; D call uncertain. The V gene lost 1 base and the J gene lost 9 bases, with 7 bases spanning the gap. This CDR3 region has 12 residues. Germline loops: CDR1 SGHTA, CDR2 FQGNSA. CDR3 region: CASSLDRSEQFF. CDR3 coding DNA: TGTGCCAGCAGCTTAGATCGGAGTGAGCAGTTCTTC.

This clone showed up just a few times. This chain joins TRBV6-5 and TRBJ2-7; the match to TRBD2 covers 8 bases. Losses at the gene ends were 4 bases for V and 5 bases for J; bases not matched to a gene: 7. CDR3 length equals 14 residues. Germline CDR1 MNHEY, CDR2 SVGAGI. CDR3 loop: CASSSGLGKNEQYF. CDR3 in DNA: TGTGCCAGCAGTTCGGGACTAGGAAAAAACGAGCAGTACTTC.

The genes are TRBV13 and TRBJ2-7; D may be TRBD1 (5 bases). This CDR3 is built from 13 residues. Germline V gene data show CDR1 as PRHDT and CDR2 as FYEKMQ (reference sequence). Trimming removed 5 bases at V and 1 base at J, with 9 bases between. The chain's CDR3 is CASSVDSSYEQYF. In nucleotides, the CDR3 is TGTGCCAGCAGCGTTGACAGTTCCTACGAGCAGTACTTC.